Listed here are 15 T cell receptor beta chains from one sample, sequenced in a study of blood T cell repertoires in COVID-19 (dated by TCRdb to about 2020). The library relied on the immunoSEQ multiplex PCR assay. TCRdb stores this immuneACCESS table with in-frame sequences only. Part of the clones is absent; in the studies checked, under half of the shortfall reflects unresolved V genes, and no reason is known for the rest. The sample data list 250,000 or so clones, and approximately 85% of these were observed just once. Together, the top ten hold over 3.5% of the sample. Specimen: peripheral blood. The receptor set was obtained from a woman aged 70-85 years with acute or convalescent COVID-19.

The CDR3 region has the DNA TGTGCCAGCAGGGCGACTAGGTCAGGGGAGACCCAGTACTTC. It translates to CASRATRSGETQYF. The chain recombines TRBV4-2 with TRBJ2-5, with D perhaps TRBD2 (6 bases). The CDR3 totals 14 residues. The germline CDR1 and CDR2 sequences are LGHNA and YNFKEQ. The V gene lost 6 bases and the J gene lost 5 bases, with 16 bases spanning the gap.

Only one count was recorded for this clone. The rearrangement links TRBV28 to TRBJ1-1, with TRBD1 matching over 7 bases. The CDR3 length is 15 residues. V shed 6 bases and J 0 bases; nucleotides not matched to a gene: 7. Germline V gene data show CDR1 as MDHEN and CDR2 as SYDVKM. Written as DNA, the CDR3 is TGTGCCAGCAGCGCAGGGGGGACGATGAACACTGAAGCTTTCTTT. The encoded protein is CASSAGGTMNTEAFF.

The chain combines TRBV7-2 with TRBJ1-3, with D hard to call. Germline lookup yields CDR1 SGHTA and CDR2 FQGNSA. This CDR3 region has 15 residues. V was pared by 3 bases and J by 8 bases, with 17 bases between. CDR3 loop: CASSFSDSAGDTIYF. In DNA form, the CDR3 reads TGTGCCAGCAGCTTTAGCGACTCGGCCGGGGACACCATATATTTT.

The chain has TRBV3-1 (or the pseudogene TRBV3-2) and TRBJ1-1, with 9 bases that match TRBD1. Germline V gene lookup returns CDR1 LGHDT and CDR2 YNNKEL (reference sequence). Trimming removed 4 bases from V and 3 bases from J; junction bases left unmatched: 6. This CDR3 region has 15 residues. As DNA, the CDR3 is TGTGCCAGCAGCCCCGACAGGGGGAGGCACACTGAAGCTTTCTTT. This sequence encodes CASSPDRGRHTEAFF.

The V and J genes are TRBV4-2 and TRBJ2-5, with D possibly being TRBD1 (6 bases). Germline lookup yields CDR1 LGHNA and CDR2 YNFKEQ. Trimming removed 1 base from V and 5 bases from J, with 17 bases in between. The CDR3 is 16 amino acids. DNA of the CDR3: TGTGCCAGCAGCCAAGCCCAGGGGATGGAGTGGGAGACCCAGTACTTC. Protein sequence: CASSQAQGMEWETQYF.

This rearrangement joins TRBV6-5 to TRBJ1-4, with 8 bases identical to TRBD1. Per germline, CDR1 MNHEY and CDR2 SVGAGI. This CDR3 has 14 amino acids. V trimming: 7 bases; J trimming: 4 bases; junction bases outside the gene matches: 5. CDR3 amino acids: CASNTGGFNEKLFF. For the CDR3, the DNA is TGTGCCAGCAATACAGGGGGATTTAATGAAAAACTGTTTTTT.

This chain links TRBV5-1 with TRBJ2-7, with 8 bases identical to TRBD1. V lost 2 bases and J lost 5; bases outside the gene matches: 6. CDR1 is SGHRS and CDR2 is YFSETQ in the germline V gene. The CDR3 is 14 amino acids. The CDR3 loop reads CASSLMDRVDEQYF. CDR3 DNA: TGCGCCAGCAGCTTAATGGACAGGGTCGACGAGCAGTACTTC.

The chain links TRBV27 to TRBJ1-2; 8 bases are shared with TRBD1. Germline CDR1 and CDR2: MNHEY and SMNVEV (reference sequence). CDR3 length equals 16 residues. The V gene end was trimmed by 5 bases and the J gene end by 1 base; junction bases not matched to a gene: 9. The CDR3 region is CASSPSQGAVNYGYTF. In DNA form, the CDR3 reads TGTGCCAGCAGTCCCAGTCAGGGGGCCGTTAACTATGGCTACACCTTC.

The V and J genes are TRBV5-6 and TRBJ1-5; D gene ambiguous. CDR3 length: 14 residues. The germline V gene encodes CDR1 SGHDT and CDR2 YYEEEE. Trimming took off 0 bases at V and 9 bases at J, with 13 bases between the two ends. CDR3 sequence: CASSLGRRMGPQHF. The CDR3 coding sequence is TGTGCCAGCAGCTTGGGGCGGCGAATGGGGCCCCAGCATTTT.

CDR3 loop: CASSLIDRGISPLHF. CDR3 nucleotides: TGTGCCAGCAGCTTAATAGACAGGGGAATTTCACCCCTCCACTTT. The V and J genes are TRBV7-2 and TRBJ1-6; 8 bases match TRBD1. V was clipped by 2 bases and J by 9 bases; unmatched bases: 6. Germline lookup yields CDR1 SGHTA and CDR2 FQGNSA. The CDR3 totals 15 residues.

Comments on this clone: Other DNA sequences of this sample code for an identical CDR3. The chain links TRBV12-3 or TRBV12-4 to TRBJ2-2; a weak D match, TRBD1 (6 bases). This CDR3 comprises 13 residues. V dropped 2 bases and J dropped 6 bases, with 7 bases sitting between them. This CDR3 is CASSLRGSGELFF. DNA for the CDR3: TGTGCCAGCAGTTTAAGGGGGTCCGGGGAGCTGTTTTTT.

The V call is TRBV7-9, the J call TRBJ1-4; no firm D call. V dropped 1 base and J dropped 5 bases, with 5 bases sitting between them. This CDR3 region has 13 residues. The V gene's germline CDR1 is SEHNR and CDR2 FQNEAQ (reference sequence). The CDR3 reads CASSLGLNEKLFF. Written as DNA, the CDR3 is TGTGCCAGCAGCTTAGGACTAAATGAAAAACTGTTTTTT.

CDR3: CASSLWAGVEQYF. The CDR3 nucleotides read TGTGCCAGCAGCTTATGGGCGGGGGTCGAGCAGTACTTC. The rearrangement links TRBV11-2 to TRBJ2-7; 7 bases agree with TRBD2. Per the germline V gene, CDR1 is SGHAT and CDR2 is FQNNGV. V lost 2 bases to trimming and J lost 6 bases; unmatched junction nucleotides: 4. The CDR3 consists of 13 residues.

The J gene is TRBJ1-2, the V gene TRBV10-3; the match to TRBD1 covers 9 bases. V was clipped by 8 bases and J by 0 bases; unmatched bases: 4. CDR1 ENHRY and CDR2 SYGVKD come from the germline V gene. This CDR3 has 14 residues. CDR3 nucleotides: TGTGCCATCTTTGACAGGGGGACTAACTATGGCTACACCTTC. Its protein product is CAIFDRGTNYGYTF.

The rearrangement uses TRBV6-2 or TRBV6-3 and TRBJ2-7; a weak D match, TRBD2 (5 bases). The CDR3 runs 15 residues. V lost 2 bases and J 1 base, leaving 12 bases between the germline ends. Per germline, CDR1 MNHEY and CDR2 SVGEGT. The CDR3 sequence is CASSYTGLASYEQYF. In nucleotides, the CDR3 is TGTGCCAGCAGTTACACGGGCCTAGCATCCTACGAGCAGTACTTC.